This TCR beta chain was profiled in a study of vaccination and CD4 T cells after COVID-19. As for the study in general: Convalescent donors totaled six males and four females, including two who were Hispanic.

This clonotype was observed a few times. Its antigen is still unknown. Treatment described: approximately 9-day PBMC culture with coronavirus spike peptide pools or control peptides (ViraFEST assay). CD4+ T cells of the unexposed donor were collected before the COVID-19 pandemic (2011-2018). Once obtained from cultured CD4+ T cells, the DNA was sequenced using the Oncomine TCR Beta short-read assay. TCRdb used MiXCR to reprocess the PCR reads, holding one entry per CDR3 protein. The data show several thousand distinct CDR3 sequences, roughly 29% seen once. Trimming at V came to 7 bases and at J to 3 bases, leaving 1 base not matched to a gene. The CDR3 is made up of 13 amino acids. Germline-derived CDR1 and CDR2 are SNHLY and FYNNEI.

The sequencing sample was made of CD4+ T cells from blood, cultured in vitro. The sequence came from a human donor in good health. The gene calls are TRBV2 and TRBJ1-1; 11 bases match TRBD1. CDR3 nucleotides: TGTGCCAGCATGGGACAGGGGGACACTGAAGCTTTCTTT. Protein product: CASMGQGDTEAFF.